The following is a T cell receptor (beta chain) sequence with its context. Its antigen remains unknown. V lost 0 bases to trimming and J lost 3 bases, with 9 bases between them. The CDR3 extends over 15 amino acids. Germline V lookup: CDR1 MGHRA, CDR2 YSYEKL. The protocol was immunoSEQ multiplex PCR, while the TCRdb copy is restricted to in-frame clones and leaves out a portion. Among tens of thousands of clones, 90% to 95% were seen once, and the ten largest hold under 9.5%. The sample comes from a study of PD-1 blockade in classical Hodgkin lymphoma. Study-wide results and limits: Newly diagnosed patients were reported to start with lower TCR diversity than healthy donors. Complete responders showed a baseline diversity that resembled the diversity of newly diagnosed patients.

All the patients suffered relapse after autologous stem cell transplantation, and brentuximab vedotin exposure differed. The origin of this receptor is a human donor with classical Hodgkin lymphoma. Specimen: peripheral blood mononuclear cells (PBMCs), collected at baseline. The genes are TRBV4-1 and TRBJ1-5; unclear D gene. In DNA form, the CDR3 reads TGCGCCAGCAGCCAAGAACGAGCGGACAATCAGCCCCAGCATTTT. Translation gives CASSQERADNQPQHF.